A single sample gave rise to the 22 T cell receptor beta chains below, sequenced in a study of T cells in Graves' hyperthyroidism and ophthalmopathy. Researchers took RNA transcripts and amplified the TCR beta CDR3 regions from them. A set of HTBI primers served as the primers for a first-round RT-PCR of the TCR CDR3. TCRdb reanalysed the multiplex PCR reads using MiXCR and keeps one entry per CDR3 protein. Seen here are roughly 400,000 distinct CDR3 sequences, around an eighth observed once, and the top ten hold approximately 29%. Sequencing was done on a sample of blood. The receptors were gathered from a middle-aged man with Graves' ophthalmopathy.

This clonotype was observed many times. The rearrangement links TRBV11-1 to TRBJ2-1, with D possibly called TRBD1 or TRBD2 (6 bases each). The CDR3 is 16 residues long. Trimming shortened V by 5 bases and J by 0 bases, and 14 bases separated the two germline ends. Germline lookup yields CDR1 SGHAT and CDR2 FQDESV (reference sequence). The CDR3 sequence is CASSPGAGSSYNEQFF. CDR3 nucleotides: TGTGCCAGCAGCCCAGGGGCGGGATCCTCCTACAATGAGCAGTTCTTC.

The DNA of the CDR3 is TGCGCCAGCAGCTCAAAGGGGGCTCACACCGGGGAGCTGTTTTTT. It codes for CASSSKGAHTGELFF. The rearrangement uses TRBV5-1 and TRBJ2-2, with 7 positions matching TRBD1. This CDR3 contains 15 residues. Germline V lookup: CDR1 SGHRS, CDR2 YFSETQ. Trimming removed 3 bases from V and 3 bases from J; junction bases left unmatched: 5.

The sample holds many counts of this clonotype. The chain couples TRBV11-2 to TRBJ2-7; 7 bases line up with TRBD1. The CDR3 is 13 residues long. The germline V gene encodes CDR1 SGHAT and CDR2 FQNNGV. With V trimmed by 0 bases and J by 6 bases, 2 bases remained unmatched. The CDR3 DNA reads as TGTGCCAGCAGCTTAGAGACAGGGTCCGAGCAGTACTTC. Protein sequence: CASSLETGSEQYF.

This clonotype was detected ten times or more. The genes are TRBV20-1 and TRBJ2-5; no clear D. Trimming cost V 2 bases and J 0 bases, with 13 bases left between them. Germline V gives CDR1 DFQATT, CDR2 SNEGSKA (reference sequence). This CDR3 is built from 15 residues. This CDR3 is CSARPLSGHQETQYF. The CDR3 region has the DNA TGCAGTGCTAGACCTCTCAGTGGTCACCAAGAGACCCAGTACTTC.

The rearrangement links TRBV30 to TRBJ2-7; D is ambiguous. The CDR3 totals 11 residues. In germline, CDR1 is GTSNPN, CDR2 SVGIG (reference sequence). Trimming removed 4 bases at V and 1 base at J, with 5 bases between. The CDR3 here is CAWTTSYEQYF. The CDR3 coding sequence is TGTGCCTGGACCACATCCTACGAGCAGTACTTC.

In its sample, this clonotype was seen many times. This sequence joins TRBV3-1 and TRBJ1-1; the D is unclear. This CDR3 spans 13 amino acids. Germline V gene sequence: CDR1 LGHDT, CDR2 YNNKEL (reference sequence). The ends were cut back, 0 bases at V and 1 base at J, with 3 bases in the middle. The CDR3 here is CASSQESNTEAFF. CDR3 DNA: TGTGCCAGCAGCCAAGAATCGAACACTGAAGCTTTCTTT.

This clonotype has ten or more counts. V usage is TRBV6-6 and J usage is TRBJ2-1; no clear D. This CDR3 is 15 amino acids long. The germline gives CDR1 MNHNY, CDR2 SVGAGI (reference sequence). V was shortened by 0 bases and J by 4 bases, with 10 bases between the two germline ends. The CDR3 DNA reads as TGTGCCAGCAGTTACTCCTCGGCTGAATACAATGAGCAGTTCTTC. Translating gives CASSYSSAEYNEQFF.

This clonotype turned up a few times. The rearrangement joins TRBV29-1 to TRBJ2-2, with D unclear. CDR3 length: 14 amino acids. Germline lookup yields CDR1 SQVTM and CDR2 ANQGSEA. V dropped 6 bases and J dropped 4 bases, with 15 bases sitting between them. CDR3 DNA sequence: TGCAGCGTGGAAACTGGATGGGGCACCGGGGAGCTGTTTTTT. Its translation: CSVETGWGTGELFF.

V gene TRBV4-1 combines with J gene TRBJ1-2, with D possibly TRBD1 on 5 matching bases. There are 17 residues in the CDR3. V dropped 2 bases and J dropped 10 bases, with 26 bases sitting between them. Germline CDR1 reads MGHRA; CDR2 reads YSYEKL. The CDR3 region is CASSQSSGQGDGSVYTF. In DNA, the CDR3 is TGCGCCAGCAGCCAATCGTCGGGTCAAGGGGACGGTTCTGTCTACACCTTC.

As concerns this clonotype: This may be a read error, as it is one base from a much larger clone. This sequence joins TRBV9 and TRBJ2-5, with D possibly matching TRBD2 (5 bases). Germline CDR1 and CDR2: SGDLS and YYNGEE. The CDR3 length is 14 residues. This chain's CDR3 is CASSVAGGLETRYF. The CDR3 bases are TGTGCCAGCAGCGTAGCTGGAGGTTTGGAGACCCGGTACTTC. The full variable domain, in which reference TRBV9 and TRBJ2-5 provide the parts outside the CDR3, is DSGVTQTPKHLITATGQRVTLRCSPRSGDLSVYWYQQSLDQGLQFLIQYYNGEERAKGNILERFSAQQFPDLHSELNLSSLELGDSALYFCASSVAGGLETRYFGPGTRLLVL.

This clonotype was recorded many times. This chain uses TRBV20-1 with TRBJ2-3, with 9 bases matching TRBD2. CDR3 length: 17 amino acids. Germline trimming cut 0 bases from V and 5 bases from J; bases unmatched to any gene: 12. In germline, CDR1 is DFQATT, CDR2 SNEGSKA (reference sequence). This CDR3 reads CSARDRPPGLAKDTQYF. CDR3 bases: TGCAGTGCTAGAGATCGTCCCCCGGGACTAGCTAAAGATACGCAGTATTTT.

This clonotype was picked up many times. The chain has TRBV20-1 and TRBJ2-1; D uncertain. V was clipped by 3 bases and J by 4 bases, with 10 bases between them. CDR3 length: 13 amino acids. In germline, CDR1 is DFQATT, CDR2 SNEGSKA (reference sequence). The DNA of the CDR3 is TGCAGTGCTAGGCTGCCCGCTTACAATGAGCAGTTCTTC. This gives the protein CSARLPAYNEQFF.

This clonotype was observed many times. This rearrangement joins TRBV11-2 to TRBJ2-3; D is unresolved. CDR1 is SGHAT and CDR2 is FQNNGV in the germline V gene. The CDR3 has 14 amino acids. With 5 bases removed from V and 1 base from J, the gap between germline ends came to 10 bases. The CDR3 region has the DNA TGTGCCAGCAGCCCCCCCGGAGGCACAGATACGCAGTATTTT. Its translation: CASSPPGGTDTQYF.

V usage is TRBV30 and J usage is TRBJ1-4; 7 nucleotides line up with TRBD1. Germline V gene lookup returns CDR1 GTSNPN and CDR2 SVGIG (reference sequence). The CDR3 totals 14 residues. The ends lost 2 bases at V and 7 bases at J; junction bases unmatched: 7. CDR3: CAWSSTGRSEKLFF. In DNA, the CDR3 is TGTGCCTGGAGTTCGACAGGGAGAAGTGAAAAACTGTTTTTT.

There are many counts of this clonotype. The chain is built from TRBV30 and TRBJ2-7, with 7 bases that match TRBD1. This CDR3 spans 12 amino acids. V shed 4 bases and J 4 bases; nucleotides not matched to a gene: 4. The V gene's germline CDR1 is GTSNPN and CDR2 SVGIG (reference sequence). Here the CDR3 reads CAWTGGGYEQYF. DNA of the CDR3: TGTGCCTGGACAGGGGGTGGTTACGAGCAGTACTTC.

The chain carries TRBV27 and TRBJ2-4; a possible D gene is TRBD1 (6 bases). The CDR3 extends over 15 amino acids. In germline, CDR1 is MNHEY, CDR2 SMNVEV (reference sequence). The ends were cut back, 6 bases at V and 0 bases at J, with 12 bases in the middle. The CDR3, as DNA: TGTGCCAGCAGCCTCACAGGGTTAGCCAAAAACATTCAGTACTTC. Encoded protein: CASSLTGLAKNIQYF.

At least ten counts were recorded for this clonotype. This rearrangement joins TRBV4-2 to TRBJ1-4; D unclear. With 4 bases removed from V and 10 bases from J, the gap between germline ends came to 22 bases. Germline CDR1 LGHNA, CDR2 YNFKEQ. The CDR3 contains 16 residues. CDR3 residues: CASSLTGGGLNPKLFF. The CDR3 DNA reads TGTGCCAGCAGCCTCACCGGAGGCGGGTTGAATCCAAAACTGTTTTTT.

At least ten counts were recorded for this clonotype. The rearrangement joins TRBV29-1 to TRBJ1-1, with 7 bases identical to TRBD1. CDR1 is SQVTM, CDR2 ANQGSEA, per germline. Trimming at V came to 5 bases and at J to 3 bases, leaving 6 bases not matched to a gene. The length of the CDR3 is 13 residues. CDR3 in amino acids: CSVSQGSHTEAFF. CDR3 DNA: TGCAGCGTTTCACAGGGGTCACACACTGAAGCTTTCTTT.

The table lists this clonotype with many counts. The chain joins TRBV11-3 to TRBJ1-1; D possibly corresponds to TRBD1 (6 bases). CDR3 length equals 12 residues. Per germline, CDR1 SGHNT and CDR2 YENEEA. V was pared by 3 bases and J by 7 bases, with 9 bases between. CDR3 sequence: CASSFEGGEAFF. In DNA, the CDR3 is TGTGCCAGCAGCTTCGAGGGGGGTGAAGCTTTCTTT.

The V call is TRBV5-1, the J call TRBJ2-3, with 10 bases identical to TRBD2. Germline assignment: CDR1 SGHRS and CDR2 YFSETQ. V was clipped by 2 bases and J by 0 bases; unmatched bases: 9. The CDR3 spans 18 residues. As DNA, the CDR3 is TGCGCCAGCAGCTTCTCCCCTAGCGGGAGTGTTAGCACAGATACGCAGTATTTT. Its translation: CASSFSPSGSVSTDTQYF.

This clonotype was detected only a few times. The V and J genes are TRBV9 and TRBJ2-3, with D perhaps matching TRBD1 (6 bases). V dropped 6 bases and J dropped 5 bases, with 19 bases sitting between them. The CDR3 totals 15 residues. The germline CDR1 and CDR2 sequences are SGDLS and YYNGEE. CDR3 loop: CASNVGHHGVDTQYF. As DNA, the CDR3 is TGTGCCAGCAACGTGGGACACCACGGTGTAGATACGCAGTATTTT.

The rearrangement links TRBV7-9 to TRBJ2-2; D perhaps matches TRBD2 (6 bases). The CDR3 is 17 residues long. Germline CDR1 is SEHNR and CDR2 is FQNEAQ (reference sequence). Trimming took off 5 bases at V and 1 base at J, with 17 bases between the two ends. Written as DNA, the CDR3 is TGTGCCAGCAGCCTAGGCGGTGGGACTCAGAACACCGGGGAGCTGTTTTTT. It is translated as CASSLGGGTQNTGELFF.